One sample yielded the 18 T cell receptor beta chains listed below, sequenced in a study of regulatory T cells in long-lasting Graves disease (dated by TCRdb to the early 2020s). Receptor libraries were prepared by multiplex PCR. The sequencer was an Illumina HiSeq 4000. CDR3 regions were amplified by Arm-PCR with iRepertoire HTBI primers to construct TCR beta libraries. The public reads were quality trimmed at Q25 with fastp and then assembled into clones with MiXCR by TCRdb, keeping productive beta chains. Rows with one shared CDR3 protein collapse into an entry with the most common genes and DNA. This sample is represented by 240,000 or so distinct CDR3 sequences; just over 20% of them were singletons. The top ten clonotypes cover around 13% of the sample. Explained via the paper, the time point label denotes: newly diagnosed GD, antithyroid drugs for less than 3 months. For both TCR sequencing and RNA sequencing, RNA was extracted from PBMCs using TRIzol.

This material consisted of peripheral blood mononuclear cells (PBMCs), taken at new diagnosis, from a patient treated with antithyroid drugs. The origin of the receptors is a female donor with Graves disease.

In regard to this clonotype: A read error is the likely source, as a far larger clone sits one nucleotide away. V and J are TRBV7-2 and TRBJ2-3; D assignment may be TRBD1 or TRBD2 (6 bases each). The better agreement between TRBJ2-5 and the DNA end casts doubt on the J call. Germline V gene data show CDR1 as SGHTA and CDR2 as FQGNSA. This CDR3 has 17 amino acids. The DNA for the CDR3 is TGTGCCAGCAGCTCGTTCCCCCGCGTGGGGGGCAAAGGGACCCAGTACTTC. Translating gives CASSSFPRVGGKGTQYF.

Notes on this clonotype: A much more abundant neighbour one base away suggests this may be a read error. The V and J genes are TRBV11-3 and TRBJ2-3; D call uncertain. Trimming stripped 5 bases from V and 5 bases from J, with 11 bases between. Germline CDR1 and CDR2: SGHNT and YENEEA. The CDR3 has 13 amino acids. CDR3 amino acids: CASSTQAGDTQYF. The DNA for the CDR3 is TGTGCCAGCAGCACACAAGCCGGAGATACGCAGTATTTT.

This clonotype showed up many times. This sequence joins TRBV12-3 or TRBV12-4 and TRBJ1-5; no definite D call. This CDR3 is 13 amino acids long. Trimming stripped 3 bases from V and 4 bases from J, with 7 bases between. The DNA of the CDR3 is TGTGCCAGCAGTTTTAGCCAGAATCAGCCCCAGCATTTT. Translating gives CASSFSQNQPQHF.

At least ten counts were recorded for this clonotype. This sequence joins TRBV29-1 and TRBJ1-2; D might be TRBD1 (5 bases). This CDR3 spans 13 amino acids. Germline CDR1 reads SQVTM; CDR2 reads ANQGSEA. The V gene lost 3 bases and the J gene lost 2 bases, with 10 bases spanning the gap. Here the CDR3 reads CSVDEGLNYGYTF. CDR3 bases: TGCAGCGTTGACGAGGGGCTCAACTATGGCTACACCTTC.

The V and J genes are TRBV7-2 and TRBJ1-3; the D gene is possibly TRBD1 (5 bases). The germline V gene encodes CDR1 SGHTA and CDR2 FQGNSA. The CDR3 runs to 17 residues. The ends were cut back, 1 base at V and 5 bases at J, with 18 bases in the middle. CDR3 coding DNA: TGTGCCAGCAGCTTAGAGGCCGGGGGGATGGGTAGAAACACCATATATTTT. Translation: CASSLEAGGMGRNTIYF.

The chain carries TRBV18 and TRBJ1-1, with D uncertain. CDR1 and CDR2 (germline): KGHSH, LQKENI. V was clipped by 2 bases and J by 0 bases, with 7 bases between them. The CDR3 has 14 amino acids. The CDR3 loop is CASSPEGLNTEAFF. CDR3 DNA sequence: TGTGCCAGCTCACCAGAGGGATTGAACACTGAAGCTTTCTTT.

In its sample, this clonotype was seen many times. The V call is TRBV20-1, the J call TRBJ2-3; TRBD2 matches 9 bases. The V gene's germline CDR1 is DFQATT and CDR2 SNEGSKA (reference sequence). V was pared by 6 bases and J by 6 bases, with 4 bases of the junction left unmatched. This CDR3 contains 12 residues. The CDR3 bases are TGCAGTGCAGGGACTAGCCCCGATACGCAGTATTTT. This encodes CSAGTSPDTQYF.

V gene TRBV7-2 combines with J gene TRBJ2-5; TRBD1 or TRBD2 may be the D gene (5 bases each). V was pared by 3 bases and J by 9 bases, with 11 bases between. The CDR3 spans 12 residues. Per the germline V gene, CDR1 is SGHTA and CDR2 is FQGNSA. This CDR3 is CASSLGVGAQYF. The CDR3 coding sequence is TGTGCCAGCAGCTTGGGGGTTGGGGCCCAGTACTTC. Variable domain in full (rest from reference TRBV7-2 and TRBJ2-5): GAGVSQSPSNKVTEKGKDVELRCDPISGHTALYWYRQSLGQGLEFLIYFQGNSAPDKSGLPSDRFSAERTGGSVSTLTIQRTQQEDSAVYLCASSLGVGAQYFGPGTRLLVL.

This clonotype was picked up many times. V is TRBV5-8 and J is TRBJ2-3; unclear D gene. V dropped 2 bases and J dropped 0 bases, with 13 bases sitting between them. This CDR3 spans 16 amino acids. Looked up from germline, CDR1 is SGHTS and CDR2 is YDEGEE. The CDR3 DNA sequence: TGTGCCAGCAGCTTAGCAGAGACACCTAGCACAGATACGCAGTATTTT. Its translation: CASSLAETPSTDTQYF.

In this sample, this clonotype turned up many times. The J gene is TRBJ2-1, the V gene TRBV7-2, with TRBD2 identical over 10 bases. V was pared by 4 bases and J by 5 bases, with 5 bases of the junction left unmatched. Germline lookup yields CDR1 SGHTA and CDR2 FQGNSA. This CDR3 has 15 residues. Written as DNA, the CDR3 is TGTGCCAGCAGCTCCTCTAGCGGGGGACACAATGAGCAGTTCTTC. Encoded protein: CASSSSSGGHNEQFF.

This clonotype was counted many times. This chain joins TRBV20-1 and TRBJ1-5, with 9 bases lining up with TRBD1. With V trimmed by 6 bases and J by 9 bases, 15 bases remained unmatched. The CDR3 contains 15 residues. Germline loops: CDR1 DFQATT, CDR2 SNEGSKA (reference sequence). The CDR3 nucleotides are TGCAGTGCAGTTTCCGGGACAGGGCCTTATTTGCCCCAGCATTTT. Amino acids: CSAVSGTGPYLPQHF.

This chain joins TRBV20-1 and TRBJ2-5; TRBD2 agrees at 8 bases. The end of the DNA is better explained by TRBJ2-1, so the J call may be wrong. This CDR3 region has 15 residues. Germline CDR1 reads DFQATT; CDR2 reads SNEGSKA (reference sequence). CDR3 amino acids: CSARDPGGVPNEQFF. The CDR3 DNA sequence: TGCAGTGCTAGAGATCCGGGGGGGGTCCCCAATGAGCAGTTCTTC.

Here the CDR3 reads CASSGGLAGFEQFF. CDR3 in DNA: TGCGCCAGCAGCGGGGGACTAGCGGGATTTGAGCAGTTCTTC. The chain recombines TRBV5-1 with TRBJ2-1; 13 bases are shared with TRBD2. The germline V gene has CDR1 SGHRS and CDR2 YFSETQ. V trimming: 4 bases; J trimming: 9 bases; junction bases outside the gene matches: 4. The CDR3 spans 14 residues.

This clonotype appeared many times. DNA of the CDR3: TGCAGTGCGCATTCTACTAGCGGGAGTGTTGATGAGCAGTTCTTC. Translation gives CSAHSTSGSVDEQFF. J is TRBJ2-1 and V is TRBV20-1, with 11 bases identical to TRBD2. Germline V gene data show CDR1 as DFQATT and CDR2 as SNEGSKA (reference sequence). The CDR3 sequence is 15 residues long. Germline trimming cut 6 bases from V and 8 bases from J; bases unmatched to any gene: 12.

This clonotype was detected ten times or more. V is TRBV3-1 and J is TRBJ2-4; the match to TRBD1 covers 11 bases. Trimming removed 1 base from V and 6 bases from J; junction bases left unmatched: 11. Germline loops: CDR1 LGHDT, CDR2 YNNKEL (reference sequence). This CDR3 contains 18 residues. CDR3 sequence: CASSQARPGTGGRNIQYF. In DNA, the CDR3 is TGTGCCAGCAGCCAAGCTCGTCCCGGGACAGGGGGAAGAAACATTCAGTACTTC. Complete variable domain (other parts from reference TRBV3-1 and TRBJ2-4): DTAVSQTPKYLVTQMGNDKSIKCEQNLGHDTMYWYKQDSKKFLKIMFSYNNKELIINETVPNRFSPKSPDKAHLNLHINSLELGDSAVYFCASSQARPGTGGRNIQYFGAGTRLSVL.

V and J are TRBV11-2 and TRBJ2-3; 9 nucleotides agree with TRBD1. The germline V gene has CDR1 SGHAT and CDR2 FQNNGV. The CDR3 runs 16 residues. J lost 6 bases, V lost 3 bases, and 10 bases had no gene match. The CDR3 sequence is CASSLTGQGSVDTQYF. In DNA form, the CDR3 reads TGTGCCAGCAGCTTGACGGGACAGGGAAGCGTCGATACGCAGTATTTT.

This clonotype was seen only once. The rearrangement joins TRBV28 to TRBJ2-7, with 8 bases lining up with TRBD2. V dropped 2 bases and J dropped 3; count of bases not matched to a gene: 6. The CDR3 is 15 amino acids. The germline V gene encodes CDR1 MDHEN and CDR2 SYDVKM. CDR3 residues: CASSLPPGGIYEQYF. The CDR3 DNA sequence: TGTGCCAGCAGTTTACCCCCGGGAGGGATCTACGAGCAGTACTTC.

The CDR3 DNA follows: TGTGCCAGCTCATCTTCCCTGCGGGAGAATCGAGTCGGGGAGCTGTTTTTT. Amino acids: CASSSSLRENRVGELFF. The chain carries TRBV18 and TRBJ2-2, with TRBD2 matching over 7 bases. Unmatched junction bases numbered 16, after V lost 5 bases and J lost 7 bases. The CDR3 spans 17 residues. Germline lookup yields CDR1 KGHSH and CDR2 LQKENI. The variable domain in full, with the rest retrieved from reference TRBV18 and TRBJ2-2, is NAGVMQNPRHLVRRRGQEARLRCSPMKGHSHVYWYRQLPEEGLKFMVYLQKENIIDESGMPKERFSAEFPKEGPSILRIQQVVRGDSAAYFCASSSSLRENRVGELFFGEGSRLTVL.